These 2 T cell receptor beta chains share one sample of origin, sequenced in a study of beta chain features in type 1 diabetes. Antigens for these TCRs are unknown. The study, taken as a whole, reports: People with Type 1 diabetes carried modestly yet significantly shorter TCRB CDR3s in all four CD4+ subsets.

Investigators reverse transcribed all isolated RNA, so they sequenced expressed TCRB transcripts. The protocol was immunoSEQ multiplex PCR, while the TCRdb copy is restricted to in-frame clones and leaves out a portion. The sample carries about 120,000 clones, 15% to 20% recorded once. Sequenced input: central memory CD4+ T cells from blood. All receptors derive from a man aged 30 to 45 with type 1 diabetes.

This chain uses TRBV6-6 with TRBJ2-7, with unresolved D. The CDR3 extends over 11 amino acids. The V gene lost 2 bases and the J gene lost 7 bases, with 6 bases spanning the gap. Germline V CDR1 and CDR2: MNHNY, SVGAGI (reference sequence). As DNA, the CDR3 is TGTGCCAGCAGTTACGATCAGGAGCAGTACTTC. It encodes CASSYDQEQYF.

In this sample, this clone is medium-sized. V is TRBV7-9 and J is TRBJ2-1, with 11 bases fitting TRBD2. CDR1 is SEHNR and CDR2 is FQNEAQ in the germline V gene (reference sequence). Unmatched junction bases numbered 11, after V lost 2 bases and J lost 5 bases. The CDR3 runs to 18 residues. The CDR3 nucleotides read TGTGCCAGCAGCTTACCAATGAGACTAGCGGGGTCAAACAATGAGCAGTTCTTC. Protein sequence: CASSLPMRLAGSNNEQFF.